This TCR beta chain was captured by sequencing in a study of T-cell reconstitution after alpha-beta-depleted transplantation in children. Germline V gene data show CDR1 as SQVTM and CDR2 as ANQGSEA. With 6 bases removed from V and 6 bases from J, the gap between germline ends came to 15 bases. The CDR3 spans 12 residues. Preparation of the TCRbeta library involved a method that used unique molecular identifiers. TCRdb redid the calling of the PCR reads with MiXCR, one entry per CDR3 protein. The table includes a few hundred thousand distinct CDR3 sequences, 15% to 20% detected once. The specimen comprised PBMCs from the stem cell graft donor, sampled from the stem cell graft. The TCR comes from a human donor who donated a stem cell graft to a child with acute lymphoblastic leukemia. V is TRBV29-1 and J is TRBJ2-7; D is perhaps TRBD1 (6 bases). The CDR3, as DNA: TGCAGCGTGGCGGACAGTAGGCCCGAGCAGTACTTC. As protein: CSVADSRPEQYF.